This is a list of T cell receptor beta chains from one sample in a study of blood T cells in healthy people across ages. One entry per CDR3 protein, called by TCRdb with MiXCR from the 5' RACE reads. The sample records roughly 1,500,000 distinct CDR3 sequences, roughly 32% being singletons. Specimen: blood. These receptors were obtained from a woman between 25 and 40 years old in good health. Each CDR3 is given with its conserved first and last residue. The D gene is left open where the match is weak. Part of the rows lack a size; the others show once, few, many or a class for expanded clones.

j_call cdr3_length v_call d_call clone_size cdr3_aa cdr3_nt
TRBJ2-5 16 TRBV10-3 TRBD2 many CAISGERGALQETQYF TGTGCCATCAGTGGGGAGCGGGGGGCTCTCCAAGAGACCCAGTACTTC
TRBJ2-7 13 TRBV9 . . CASSVGWADEQYF TGTGCCAGCAGCGTAGGATGGGCGGACGAGCAGTACTTC
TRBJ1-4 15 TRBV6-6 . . CASSPSGAYPEKLFF TGTGCCAGCAGTCCCTCCGGGGCCTACCCTGAAAAACTGTTTTTT
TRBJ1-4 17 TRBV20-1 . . CSATGGRGQGTNEKLFF TGCAGTGCTACCGGCGGGCGGGGGCAAGGAACTAATGAAAAACTGTTTTTT
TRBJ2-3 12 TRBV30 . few CAAWGYTDTQYF TGTGCCGCGTGGGGGTACACAGATACGCAGTATTTT
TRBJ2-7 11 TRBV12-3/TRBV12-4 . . CASSRLDEQYF TGTGCCAGCAGTAGACTCGACGAGCAGTACTTC
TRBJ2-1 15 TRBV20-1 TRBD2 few CGAISSGISYNEQFF TGCGGTGCTATCTCTAGCGGGATATCCTACAATGAGCAGTTCTTC
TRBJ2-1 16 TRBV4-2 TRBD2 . CVSSQDGGRGLNEQFF TGTGTCAGCAGCCAAGATGGCGGGAGGGGTTTAAATGAGCAGTTCTTC
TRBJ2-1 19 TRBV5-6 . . CASSTGQGLSESSYNEQFF TGTGCCAGCAGCACAGGGCAGGGGCTATCCGAAAGCTCCTACAATGAGCAGTTCTTC
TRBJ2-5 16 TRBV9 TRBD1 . CASGPRTGGATETQYF TGTGCCAGCGGCCCGCGGACAGGGGGAGCCACAGAGACCCAGTACTTC
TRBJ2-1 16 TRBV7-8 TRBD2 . CASAEVAGGPRNEQFF TGTGCCAGCGCCGAAGTAGCGGGGGGGCCGCGTAATGAGCAGTTCTTC
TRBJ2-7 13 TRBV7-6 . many CASSGGLPYEQYF TGTGCCAGCAGTGGGGGCCTACCCTACGAGCAGTACTTC
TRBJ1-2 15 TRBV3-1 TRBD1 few CASSRQGQANYGYTF TGTGCCAGCAGCCGACAGGGACAAGCTAACTATGGCTACACCTTC
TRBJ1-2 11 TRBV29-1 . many CSARDPAGYTF TGCAGCGCGCGGGACCCCGCCGGCTACACCTTC
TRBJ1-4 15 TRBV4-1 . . CASSQWRATNEKLFF TGCGCCAGCAGCCAGTGGAGGGCCACTAATGAAAAACTGTTTTTT
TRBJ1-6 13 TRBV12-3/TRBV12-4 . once CASSSGLGSPPHF TGTGCCAGCAGTTCTGGGTTGGGATCACCCCCCCACTTT
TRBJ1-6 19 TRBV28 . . CASSHTVARLSSYNSPLHF TGTGCCAGCAGTCATACGGTTGCCCGCCTTAGCTCCTATAATTCACCCCTCCACTTT
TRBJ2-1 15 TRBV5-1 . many CASSLEGTSYNEQFF TGTGCCAGCAGCTTAGAAGGGACGAGCTACAATGAGCAGTTCTTC
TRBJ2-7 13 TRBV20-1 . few CSASRQSPYEQYF TGCAGTGCTAGTCGACAGTCCCCCTACGAGCAGTACTTC
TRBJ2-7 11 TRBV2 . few CASSVLNEQYF TGTGCCAGCAGTGTCCTCAACGAGCAGTACTTC
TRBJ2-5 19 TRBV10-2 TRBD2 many CASSERTSGGRTIQETQYF TGCGCCAGCAGTGAGCGGACTAGCGGGGGGCGCACGATTCAAGAGACCCAGTACTTC
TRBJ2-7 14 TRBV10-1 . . CASSESGRGYGQYF TGCGCCAGCAGTGAGTCGGGCAGGGGCTACGGGCAGTACTTC
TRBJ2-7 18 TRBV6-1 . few CASSDGGYVRNRGPEQYF TGTGCCAGCAGTGACGGGGGTTACGTAAGAAACCGGGGCCCCGAGCAGTACTTC
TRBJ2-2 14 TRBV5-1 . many CASSLGAGPGELFF TGCGCCAGCAGCTTGGGGGCCGGTCCCGGGGAGCTGTTTTTT
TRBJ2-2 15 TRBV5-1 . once CASSFLEANTGERFF TGCGCCAGCAGCTTTCTAGAGGCGAACACCGGGGAGCGGTTTTTT
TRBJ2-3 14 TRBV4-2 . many CASNTEISSDTQYF TGTGCCAGCAACACAGAGATATCGTCAGATACGCAGTATTTT
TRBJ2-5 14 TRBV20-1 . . CSARDAGYQETQYF TGCAGTGCTAGAGATGCAGGGTACCAAGAGACCCAGTACTTC
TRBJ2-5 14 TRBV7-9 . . CASSLALESETQYF TGTGCCAGCAGCTTGGCCCTAGAGTCAGAGACCCAGTACTTC
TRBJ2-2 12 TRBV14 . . CASSRVSGELFF TGTGCCAGCAGCCGCGTCTCCGGGGAGCTGTTTTTT
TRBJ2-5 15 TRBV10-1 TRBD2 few CASSDLRGDSETQYF TGCGCCAGCAGTGACCTCCGGGGGGATTCAGAGACCCAGTACTTC
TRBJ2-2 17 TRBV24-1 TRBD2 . CATSAFSGRAYTGELFF TGTGCCACCAGTGCCTTTAGCGGGAGGGCCTACACCGGGGAGCTGTTTTTT
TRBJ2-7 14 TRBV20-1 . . CSASNVSRVHEQYF TGCAGTGCTAGCAACGTCTCGAGGGTCCACGAGCAGTACTTC
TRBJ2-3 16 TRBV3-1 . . CASSQGRARSTDTQYF TGTGCCAGCAGCCAAGGCAGGGCTCGTAGCACAGATACGCAGTATTTT
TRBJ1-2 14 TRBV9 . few CASSVEQGNYGYTF TGTGCCAGCAGCGTCGAACAGGGAAACTATGGCTACACCTTC
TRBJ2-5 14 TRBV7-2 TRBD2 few CASSSRLAGGSQYF TGTGCCAGCAGCTCAAGACTAGCGGGGGGGTCCCAGTACTTC
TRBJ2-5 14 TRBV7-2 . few CASSLGRGRGTQYF TGTGCCAGCAGCTTAGGTCGGGGGCGGGGGACCCAGTACTTC
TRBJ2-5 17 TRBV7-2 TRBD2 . CASSLVDAGGARETQYF TGTGCCAGCAGCTTAGTTGATGCGGGAGGTGCCCGAGAGACCCAGTACTTC
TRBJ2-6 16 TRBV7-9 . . CASSPGAGSGANVLTF TGTGCCAGCAGCCCGGGAGCCGGCTCTGGGGCCAACGTCCTGACTTTC
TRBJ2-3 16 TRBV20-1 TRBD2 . CSAKGGRAGRTDAQYF TGCAGTGCTAAAGGCGGGAGGGCCGGCCGCACAGATGCGCAGTATTTT
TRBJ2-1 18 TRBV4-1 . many CASSQDPVEQGSYNEQFF TGCGCCAGCAGCCAAGATCCCGTAGAACAGGGTTCCTACAATGAGCAGTTCTTC
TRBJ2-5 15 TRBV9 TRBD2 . CASSASGTRGETQYF TGTGCCAGCAGCGCTTCCGGGACTAGAGGCGAGACCCAGTACTTC
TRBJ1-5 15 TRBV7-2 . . CASSLVGGRGQPQHF TGTGCCAGCAGCTTAGTGGGGGGCCGGGGCCAGCCCCAGCATTTT
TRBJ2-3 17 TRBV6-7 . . CASSPGQGFISQDTQYF TGTGCCAGCAGCCCAGGCCAGGGTTTCATTTCACAAGATACGCAGTATTTT
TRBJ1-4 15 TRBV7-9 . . CASSLEGGSNEKLFF TGTGCCAGCAGCTTGGAAGGGGGGTCTAATGAAAAACTGTTTTTT
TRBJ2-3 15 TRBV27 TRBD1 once CASSDRDRGRDTQYF TGTGCCAGCAGTGACCGGGACAGGGGCAGAGATACGCAGTATTTT